These 9 T cell receptor beta chains were sequenced from one sample in a study of cytomegalovirus exposure and HLA in healthy donors. Researchers ran the PCR with 60 Vbeta and 13 Jbeta primers. The data were produced by immunoSEQ multiplex PCR, yet TCRdb's version contains in-frame clones alone and is incomplete. The data show about 60,000 clones, 80% seen once. The sequencing sample was made of PBMCs. These receptors all come from a woman aged 30 to 39 in good health and CMV-seronegative.

This sequence joins TRBV7-9 and TRBJ1-5; 7 positions match TRBD1. This CDR3 region has 15 residues. V trimming: 5 bases; J trimming: 4 bases; junction bases outside the gene matches: 8. The germline V gene has CDR1 SEHNR and CDR2 FQNEAQ (reference sequence). The CDR3, as DNA: TGTGCCAGCAGCCCGGGGGACAGCCCTAATCAGCCCCAGCATTTT. Encoded protein: CASSPGDSPNQPQHF.

This chain links TRBV30 with TRBJ2-3, with a weak D call TRBD1 (6 bases). Germline V CDR1 and CDR2: GTSNPN, SVGIG (reference sequence). The CDR3 contains 14 residues. The V and J ends lost 2 bases and 3 bases respectively, with 12 bases between them. CDR3 in DNA: TGTGCCTGGAGTAAAGGGGGAACTACAGATACGCAGTATTTT. This gives the protein CAWSKGGTTDTQYF.

The chain carries TRBV30 and TRBJ2-7, with D maybe TRBD1 (6 bases). V dropped 2 bases and J dropped 9 bases, with 20 bases sitting between them. The CDR3 length is 14 residues. The germline V gene has CDR1 GTSNPN and CDR2 SVGIG (reference sequence). CDR3 in amino acids: CAWSPKTEVGGQYF. CDR3 sequence (DNA): TGTGCCTGGAGTCCGAAGACAGAAGTAGGGGGGCAGTACTTC.

The chain couples TRBV9 to TRBJ1-1, with 7 bases matching TRBD1. The CDR3 runs to 13 residues. After removal of 4 bases from V and 8 bases from J, the junction contained 8 bases not matched to a gene. Germline CDR1 is SGDLS and CDR2 is YYNGEE. The CDR3 is CASSTRDRGEAFF. CDR3 nucleotide sequence: TGTGCCAGCAGCACCCGGGACAGAGGAGAAGCTTTCTTT.

Points on this clone: An end of the junction differs from the germline gene, which may be a read error. The V and J genes are TRBV9 and TRBJ1-2, with D possibly being TRBD1 (5 bases). Germline V gene sequence: CDR1 SGDLS, CDR2 YYNGEE. The CDR3 runs 10 residues. CDR3: CASSGPGVSF. DNA of the CDR3: TGTGCCAGCAGCGGACCGGGGGTCAGCTTC.

The chain couples TRBV7-2 to TRBJ1-1; the D gene is possibly TRBD1 (5 bases). The germline gives CDR1 SGHTA, CDR2 FQGNSA. CDR3 size: 14 residues. The V and J ends lost 5 bases and 6 bases respectively, with 16 bases between them. The CDR3 sequence: CASSPGGSSAEAFF. DNA of the CDR3: TGTGCCAGCAGCCCCGGGGGATCCTCTGCTGAAGCTTTCTTT.

The chain carries TRBV30 and TRBJ1-1; possible D gene TRBD1, 5 bases. This CDR3 spans 11 amino acids. V was trimmed by 5 bases and J by 8 bases, leaving 12 bases between them. Germline V gene data show CDR1 as GTSNPN and CDR2 as SVGIG (reference sequence). The CDR3 loop reads CAWAETAEAFF. CDR3 bases: TGTGCCTGGGCCGAGACAGCGGAAGCTTTCTTT.

This clone turned up a few times. The CDR3 sequence: CASSRAGNEKLFF. The DNA for the CDR3 is TGTGCCAGCAGTAGGGCAGGGAATGAAAAACTGTTTTTT. The V and J genes are TRBV25-1 and TRBJ1-4; a weak D match, TRBD1 (5 bases). Trimming pared 5 bases from V and 5 bases from J, leaving 9 bases between. CDR3 size: 13 residues. Germline V gene data show CDR1 as MGHDK and CDR2 as SYGVNS.

The genes are TRBV6-1 and TRBJ2-7; 12 bases line up with TRBD2. The ends lost 9 bases at V and 3 bases at J; junction bases unmatched: 6. The CDR3 covers 14 residues. From germline, CDR1 is MNHNS and CDR2 SASEGT. The CDR3 DNA reads as TGTGCCAGTGGTATGACTAGCGGGAGCTACGAGCAGTACTTC. It specifies CASGMTSGSYEQYF.